The 17 T cell receptor beta chains below all came from one sample that was sequenced in a study of long-term antiretroviral therapy in people with HIV. It was version v3.0 of the immunoSEQ assay that was run at survey level. Produced via immunoSEQ multiplex PCR; TCRdb's table is partial and in-frame only. Of around 16,000 clones listed, 81% are singletons. The sample in question was unsorted PBMCs, obtained 1.2 years before starting antiretroviral therapy. The receptors originated from a man aged 25-45 years with HIV.

This clone is large in the sample. The chain recombines TRBV5-1 with TRBJ2-7; D unclear. The CDR3 consists of 13 residues. The germline gives CDR1 SGHRS, CDR2 YFSETQ. The V and J ends lost 0 bases and 2 bases respectively, with 6 bases between them. CDR3 residues: CASSLDNPYEQYF. The CDR3 bases are TGCGCCAGCAGCTTGGACAACCCCTACGAGCAGTACTTC.

This clone appeared a few times. This chain connects TRBV5-1 to TRBJ1-1, with 9 bases identical to TRBD1. CDR3 length equals 14 residues. With V trimmed by 3 bases and J by 1 base, 1 base remained unmatched. Per the germline V gene, CDR1 is SGHRS and CDR2 is YFSETQ. CDR3 nucleotides: TGCGCCAGCAGCTGGGACAGGGCGAACACTGAAGCTTTCTTT. Protein product: CASSWDRANTEAFF.

This clone is classed as medium-sized. The chain couples TRBV6-1 to TRBJ1-1; no firm D call. Germline lookup yields CDR1 MNHNS and CDR2 SASEGT. The CDR3 loop spans 12 amino acids. V was shortened by 1 base and J by 10 bases, with 10 bases between the two germline ends. The CDR3 sequence: CASSEDPSAAFF. The CDR3 DNA reads as TGTGCCAGCAGTGAAGATCCGTCAGCAGCTTTCTTT.

J is TRBJ2-7 and V is TRBV10-3, with TRBD1 matching 7 bases. This CDR3 contains 15 residues. V gave up 4 bases and J gave up 3 bases; unmatched junction bases: 9. Germline V gene data show CDR1 as ENHRY and CDR2 as SYGVKD. CDR3 amino acids: CAISVGGQNYYEQYF. The CDR3, as DNA: TGTGCCATCAGTGTAGGGGGACAGAACTACTACGAGCAGTACTTC.

V and J are TRBV18 and TRBJ1-1; D possibly corresponds to TRBD1 (6 bases). There are 16 residues in the CDR3. V lost 0 bases to trimming and J lost 8 bases, with 19 bases between them. Germline V gene sequence: CDR1 KGHSH, CDR2 LQKENI. CDR3 bases: TGTGCCAGCTCACCACCCCGCGGGGGGACCGGGACAGAAGCTTTCTTT. The encoded protein is CASSPPRGGTGTEAFF.

V is TRBV7-6 and J is TRBJ2-2, with D tentatively TRBD2 (6 bases). The CDR3 spans 18 residues. The V gene's germline CDR1 is SGHVS and CDR2 FNYEAQ. With 5 bases removed from V and 4 bases from J, the gap between germline ends came to 23 bases. The CDR3 region has the DNA TGTGCCAGCAGCCCAATTCTCTCGGGGGACTTAAGCACCGGGGAGCTGTTTTTT. Its translation: CASSPILSGDLSTGELFF.

This clone has just one count. The V gene is TRBV4-1, the J gene TRBJ1-1; D is undetermined. Trimming shortened V by 0 bases and J by 0 bases, and 8 bases separated the two germline ends. The CDR3 has 15 residues. Germline loops: CDR1 MGHRA, CDR2 YSYEKL. CDR3 DNA: TGCGCCAGCAGCCAAGATCCCAGCTTGAACACTGAAGCTTTCTTT. Its protein is CASSQDPSLNTEAFF.

V usage is TRBV10-2 and J usage is TRBJ2-1, with TRBD2 matching over 12 bases. The germline CDR1 and CDR2 sequences are WSHSY and SAAADI. V was clipped by 7 bases and J by 12 bases; unmatched bases: 7. The length of the CDR3 is 13 residues. CDR3 protein: CASTGLAGGPQFF. The CDR3 DNA reads TGCGCCAGCACCGGGCTAGCGGGGGGGCCGCAGTTCTTC.

This sequence joins TRBV29-1 and TRBJ2-7, with 12 bases lining up with TRBD2. This CDR3 is built from 14 residues. V lost 6 bases and J lost 2; bases outside the gene matches: 5. The germline V gene has CDR1 SQVTM and CDR2 ANQGSEA. CDR3 nucleotide sequence: TGCAGCGTACCCGGACTAGCGGGAACCTACGAGCAGTACTTC. This translates into CSVPGLAGTYEQYF.

CDR3 DNA sequence: TGTGCCAGCAGCCCTGATTGGGGGAGAAAAACTTTCTTT. Amino acid sequence: CASSPDWGRKTFF. The chain joins TRBV7-9 to TRBJ1-1; a weak D match, TRBD1 (5 bases). Trimming took 5 bases from V and 12 from J, leaving 19 bases between them. The V gene's germline CDR1 is SEHNR and CDR2 FQNEAQ (reference sequence). The CDR3 has 13 residues.

This clone was observed a few times. This chain connects TRBV12-5 to TRBJ1-5; D remains ambiguous. CDR3 length: 15 residues. Germline V lookup: CDR1 LGHNT, CDR2 FRNRAP. The V end was cut by 1 base, the J end by 2 bases, with 9 bases between. The CDR3 nucleotides read TGTGCTAGTGGTTTGGGGGGATCGGGCAATCAGCCCCAGCATTTT. It specifies CASGLGGSGNQPQHF.

This chain links TRBV7-9 with TRBJ2-7, with no clear D. CDR3 length: 11 residues. With 8 bases removed from V and 0 bases from J, the gap between germline ends came to 5 bases. Germline V gene data show CDR1 as SEHNR and CDR2 as FQNEAQ (reference sequence). As DNA, the CDR3 is TGTGCCAGCGGCGACTCCTACGAGCAGTACTTC. It specifies CASGDSYEQYF.

This chain joins TRBV10-2 and TRBJ1-3, with D unresolved. The CDR3 loop spans 14 amino acids. Germline V gives CDR1 WSHSY, CDR2 SAAADI. Trimming shortened V by 5 bases and J by 4 bases, and 12 bases separated the two germline ends. CDR3: CASSQGLEGNTIYF. As DNA, the CDR3 is TGCGCCAGCAGTCAAGGACTGGAAGGAAACACCATATATTTT.

The chain employs TRBV25-1 and TRBJ1-5, with 8 bases aligning to TRBD1. This CDR3 has 15 residues. With V trimmed by 4 bases and J by 0 bases, 2 bases remained unmatched. Per the germline V gene, CDR1 is MGHDK and CDR2 is SYGVNS. The CDR3 loop is CASSGTGTSNQPQHF. The CDR3 DNA sequence: TGTGCCAGCAGTGGGACAGGGACTAGCAATCAGCCCCAGCATTTT.

Remarks on this clone: At one boundary the junction diverges from the germline segment, which might be a read error. The V call is TRBV10-3, the J call TRBJ2-6, with D unclear. This CDR3 spans 11 amino acids. Germline CDR1 is ENHRY and CDR2 is SYGVKD. CDR3 region: CATSVANVLTF. The CDR3 nucleotides read TGTGCCACCAGTGTAGCCAACGTCCTGACTTTC.

This chain joins TRBV29-1 and TRBJ2-7; D possibly corresponds to TRBD1 (6 bases). Trimming removed 6 bases at V and 4 bases at J, with 10 bases between. From germline, CDR1 is SQVTM and CDR2 ANQGSEA. The CDR3 is 11 amino acids. The DNA for the CDR3 is TGCAGCGTGGGGGACACATACGAGCAGTACTTC. This codes for CSVGDTYEQYF.

V is TRBV6-1 and J is TRBJ1-2, with 8 bases lining up with TRBD1. Germline-derived CDR1 and CDR2 are MNHNS and SASEGT. The CDR3 length is 13 residues. The V and J ends lost 9 bases and 3 bases, in that order; junction bases with no gene match: 6. The CDR3 bases are TGTGCCAGTTGGACAGGGTGGGACTATGGCTACACCTTC. Translated, it gives CASWTGWDYGYTF.